A selection of T cell receptor beta chains follows, all from one sample in a study of early T cells in non-severe SARS-CoV-2 infection. Each CDR3 protein is one row after TCRdb ran MiXCR on the 5' RACE reads. The sample has around 30,000 distinct CDR3 sequences, approximately 4.8% seen once; the top ten hold less than 14%. Sequenced input: whole blood. The receptors originated from an adult who was a healthcare worker with PCR-confirmed SARS-CoV-2 infection or an uninfected control (not recorded which). CDR3s include the opening cysteine and the closing phenylalanine or tryptophan. The order of the fields is J gene, V gene, clone size, D gene, CDR3 protein, CDR3 DNA. The D gene is left open where the match is weak. Expanded clones get a size class; other rows say once, few or many, or leave the size out.

J: TRBJ2-1; V: TRBV4-3; size: -; D: TRBD2; CDR3: CASSQDLASGRSMQFF; DNA: TGCGCCAGCAGCCAAGATCTGGCTAGCGGGAGGTCGATGCAGTTCTTC
J: TRBJ1-1; V: TRBV18; size: many; D: -; CDR3: CASSPDESLKAFF; DNA: TGTGCCAGCTCACCAGACGAATCGCTAAAAGCTTTCTTT
J: TRBJ2-3; V: TRBV5-6; size: few; D: -; CDR3: CASSLAGLIEYF; DNA: TGTGCCAGCAGCTTGGCAGGGCTGATTGAGTATTTT
J: TRBJ1-6; V: TRBV20-1; size: few; D: TRBD1; CDR3: CSASDAGQYNSPLHF; DNA: TGCAGTGCTAGTGATGCGGGACAGTATAATTCACCCCTCCACTTT
J: TRBJ2-5; V: TRBV7-8; size: few; D: TRBD2; CDR3: CASSLEGLAGSETQYF; DNA: TGTGCCAGCAGCTTGGAGGGACTAGCGGGGTCAGAGACCCAGTACTTC
J: TRBJ2-7; V: TRBV6-5; size: many; D: TRBD1; CDR3: CASRSLRTGDYEQYF; DNA: TGTGCCAGCAGATCGCTTCGGACAGGGGACTACGAGCAGTACTTC
J: TRBJ2-7; V: TRBV18; size: many; D: -; CDR3: CASSPSAGFSEQYF; DNA: TGTGCCAGCTCACCATCGGCGGGGTTTAGCGAGCAGTACTTC
J: TRBJ1-6; V: TRBV4-1; size: -; D: -; CDR3: CASSPGGGGYNSPLHF; DNA: TGCGCCAGCAGCCCGGGCGGCGGGGGGTATAATTCACCCCTCCACTTT
J: TRBJ1-1; V: TRBV6-5; size: -; D: -; CDR3: CASRSTEGMNTEAFF; DNA: TGTGCCAGCAGGTCCACAGAGGGTATGAACACTGAAGCTTTCTTT
J: TRBJ1-1; V: TRBV7-9; size: many; D: -; CDR3: CASSLKGQTFF; DNA: TGTGCCAGCAGCTTAAAGGGTCAGACTTTCTTT
J: TRBJ2-3; V: TRBV20-1; size: many; D: TRBD1; CDR3: CSAPGTGAYTQYF; DNA: TGCAGTGCGCCCGGGACAGGGGCCTATACGCAGTATTTT